The 21 T cell receptor beta chains listed next were all sequenced from one sample in a study of early T cells in non-severe SARS-CoV-2 infection (dated by TCRdb to about 2021). The method was 5' RACE. The sequencing machine was a NextSeq 500. TCRdb reanalyzed the raw reads on its own, using fastp at Q25 for trimming and MiXCR for clone calling, and kept in-frame beta chains. CDR3 protein sequences are deduplicated, and each keeps its most common genes and DNA. The sample data list tens of thousands of distinct CDR3 sequences, and around 9.9% of these were observed just once. The ten biggest clones cover around 5.8% of the sample. Sequencing input: whole blood. All receptors derive from an adult who was a healthcare worker with PCR-confirmed SARS-CoV-2 infection or an uninfected control (not recorded which).

The rearrangement joins TRBV2 to TRBJ2-3; TRBD2 agrees at 9 bases. The V and J ends lost 6 bases and 5 bases, in that order; junction bases with no gene match: 12. CDR1 and CDR2 from the germline V gene are SNHLY and FYNNEI. CDR3 length equals 16 residues. The CDR3 DNA follows: TGTGCCAGCAGGGAAAGAGCGGGAGGCCCCAAAGATACGCAGTATTTT. Translated: CASRERAGGPKDTQYF.

This clonotype was recorded a few times. The rearrangement joins TRBV2 to TRBJ2-7; unclear D gene. CDR3 length equals 11 residues. V lost 5 bases, J lost 5 bases, and 7 bases lay in between. Per the germline V gene, CDR1 is SNHLY and CDR2 is FYNNEI. The DNA for the CDR3 is TGTGCCAGCAGTCCTCTACACGAGCAGTACTTC. Its protein is CASSPLHEQYF. The whole variable domain, filled in from reference TRBV2 and TRBJ2-7, reads EPEVTQTPSHQVTQMGQEVILRCVPISNHLYFYWYRQILGQKVEFLVSFYNNEISEKSEIFDDQFSVERPDGSNFTLKIRSTKLEDSAMYFCASSPLHEQYFGPGTRLTVT.

The rearrangement joins TRBV10-3 to TRBJ2-6; D is unclear. Germline CDR1 reads ENHRY; CDR2 reads SYGVKD. The CDR3 loop spans 16 amino acids. Trimming removed 2 bases at V and 0 bases at J, with 8 bases between. CDR3 in DNA: TGTGCCATCAGTGAGGGGTCAATCTCTGGGGCCAACGTCCTGACTTTC. It encodes CAISEGSISGANVLTF.

The chain is built from TRBV21-1 and TRBJ2-7. TRBV21-1 is designated a pseudogene. CDR3 length: 14 amino acids. The CDR3 bases are TGTGCCAGCACCGAAGTGGGGTTAACCTACGAGCAGTACTTC. This gives the protein CASTEVGLTYEQYF.

The sample holds many counts of this clonotype. The V gene is TRBV6-5, the J gene TRBJ1-3, with D unresolved. CDR3 size: 14 residues. CDR1 and CDR2 (germline): MNHEY, SVGAGI. V was pared by 0 bases and J by 2 bases, with 5 bases between. The CDR3 nucleotides are TGTGCCAGCAGTTACTCGAGGGCTGGAAACACCATATATTTT. Its translation: CASSYSRAGNTIYF.

This chain links TRBV5-5 with TRBJ2-3, with 10 bases lining up with TRBD2. With 4 bases clipped from V and 3 bases from J, the junction kept 8 bases outside the gene matches. The CDR3 contains 16 residues. CDR1 is SGHKS, CDR2 YYEKEE, per germline (reference sequence). CDR3: CASSALAGVVTDTQYF. The CDR3 nucleotides are TGTGCCAGCAGCGCCCTAGCGGGAGTGGTTACAGATACGCAGTATTTT.

V is TRBV7-6 and J is TRBJ2-5; D remains unclear. The V gene lost 2 bases and the J gene lost 1 base, with 11 bases spanning the gap. CDR1 and CDR2 from the germline V gene are SGHVS and FNYEAQ. The CDR3 contains 15 residues. The CDR3 sequence is CASSLRRQPQETQYF. The DNA for the CDR3 is TGTGCCAGCAGCTTAAGGCGTCAACCCCAAGAGACCCAGTACTTC.

This sequence joins TRBV6-6 and TRBJ2-2, with D perhaps matching TRBD1 (5 bases). The germline CDR1 and CDR2 sequences are MNHNY and SVGAGI (reference sequence). This CDR3 spans 13 amino acids. V lost 8 bases to trimming and J lost 4 bases, with 11 bases between them. CDR3 region: CASPRVPTGELFF. The DNA of the CDR3 is TGTGCCAGCCCCAGGGTCCCCACCGGGGAGCTGTTTTTT.

This chain connects TRBV29-1 to TRBJ2-7; D uncertain. In germline, CDR1 is SQVTM, CDR2 ANQGSEA. CDR3 length equals 12 residues. Trimming removed 7 bases at V and 3 bases at J, with 13 bases between. This chain's CDR3 is CSARPSNYEQYF. The CDR3 DNA sequence: TGCAGCGCCCGGCCCTCTAACTACGAGCAGTACTTC.

The chain is built from TRBV20-1 and TRBJ2-3; D is perhaps TRBD2 (5 bases). V lost 4 bases and J lost 6, with 17 bases in between. Germline-derived CDR1 and CDR2 are DFQATT and SNEGSKA (reference sequence). This CDR3 is built from 14 residues. CDR3 sequence: CSANRETWPDTQYF. CDR3 DNA sequence: TGCAGTGCTAACCGGGAAACCTGGCCGGATACGCAGTATTTT.

This clonotype has a handful of counts. The chain couples TRBV18 to TRBJ1-5; D remains unclear. The CDR3 contains 15 residues. The germline V gene encodes CDR1 KGHSH and CDR2 LQKENI. The V end lost 3 bases, the J end lost 2 bases, and 11 bases lay between the germline ends. CDR3 DNA sequence: TGTGCCAGCTCACCGGATGTGCGGGGCAATCAGCCCCAGCATTTT. Its protein is CASSPDVRGNQPQHF.

At least ten counts were recorded for this clonotype. In DNA form, the CDR3 reads TGTGCCACCAGCAGAGATCAGGGGCAGGATACGCAGTATTTT. It codes for CATSRDQGQDTQYF. The chain joins TRBV15 to TRBJ2-3; D may be TRBD1 (6 bases). Germline-derived CDR1 and CDR2 are LNHNV and YYDKDF (reference sequence). Trimming left V 0 bases short and J 6 bases short, with 10 bases between. The CDR3 sequence is 14 residues long.

This clonotype was seen repeatedly, ten times or more. V and J are TRBV5-1 and TRBJ1-1; D ambiguous. Germline V gene sequence: CDR1 SGHRS, CDR2 YFSETQ. Trimming took off 5 bases at V and 1 base at J, with 12 bases between the two ends. CDR3 length: 14 residues. CDR3 nucleotide sequence: TGCGCCAGCAGTTATCTGGACGGGAACACTGAAGCTTTCTTT. Its protein product is CASSYLDGNTEAFF. The variable domain in full, completed from reference TRBV5-1 and TRBJ1-1, reads KAGVTQTPRYLIKTRGQQVTLSCSPISGHRSVSWYQQTPGQGLQFLFEYFSETQRNKGNFPGRFSGRQFSNSRSEMNVSTLELGDSALYLCASSYLDGNTEAFFGQGTRLTVV.

This clonotype was detected many times. V is TRBV2 and J is TRBJ2-1, with D perhaps being TRBD1 or TRBD2 (5 bases each). This CDR3 is built from 11 residues. Per germline, CDR1 SNHLY and CDR2 FYNNEI. Trimming took 7 bases from V and 12 from J, leaving 13 bases between them. Here the CDR3 DNA reads TGTGCCAGCAATGGGTCAGGGAGGCAGTTCTTC. This translates into CASNGSGRQFF.

V usage is TRBV28 and J usage is TRBJ2-5; D is undetermined. Looked up from germline, CDR1 is MDHEN and CDR2 is SYDVKM. The CDR3 sequence is 12 residues long. The ends were cut back, 6 bases at V and 5 bases at J, with 10 bases in the middle. The CDR3 region is CASSGGIETQYF. The CDR3 bases are TGTGCCAGCAGCGGTGGTATCGAGACCCAGTACTTC. Together with reference TRBV28 and TRBJ2-5, the CDR3 gives the full variable domain: DVKVTQSSRYLVKRTGEKVFLECVQDMDHENMFWYRQDPGLGLRLIYFSYDVKMKEKGDIPEGYSVSREKKERFSLILESASTNQTSMYLCASSGGIETQYFGPGTRLLVL.

This clonotype was seen repeatedly, ten times or more. The chain links TRBV7-2 to TRBJ2-2; perhaps TRBD2 as D (6 bases). The CDR3 runs 16 residues. Germline CDR1 is SGHTA and CDR2 is FQGNSA. Trimming took off 4 bases at V and 4 bases at J, with 16 bases between the two ends. In nucleotides, the CDR3 is TGTGCCAGCAGCTGGACTATGCCCCGCACCACCGGGGAGCTGTTTTTT. Translated, it gives CASSWTMPRTTGELFF.

Turning to this clonotype: The conserved phenylalanine or tryptophan is not found at the CDR3 terminus, so this likely reflects a read error. The chain carries TRBV6-5 and TRBJ2-7; no clear D. V was pared by 6 bases and J by 5 bases, with 8 bases between. The CDR3 extends over 11 amino acids. Germline CDR1 MNHEY, CDR2 SVGAGI. For the CDR3, the DNA is TGTGCCAGCAGATTTGACGACGAGCAGTACCTC. It specifies CASRFDDEQYL.

This clonotype was counted only a few times. The chain employs TRBV28 and TRBJ2-1; the D gene is possibly TRBD2 (6 bases). CDR1 and CDR2 from the germline V gene are MDHEN and SYDVKM. The V and J ends lost 7 bases and 1 base respectively, with 8 bases between them. This CDR3 is built from 13 residues. The CDR3 region has the DNA TGTGCCAGCACAGGGAGGTCCTACAATGAGCAGTTCTTC. Protein: CASTGRSYNEQFF.

This clonotype was counted ten times or more. CDR3 in DNA: TGCAGTGCTAGAGGAACAGATCGGTATGGCTACACCTTC. Translating it yields CSARGTDRYGYTF. The chain employs TRBV20-1 and TRBJ1-2; the D is unclear. The germline CDR1 and CDR2 sequences are DFQATT and SNEGSKA (reference sequence). V gave up 1 base and J gave up 5 bases, with 11 bases separating them. The CDR3 loop spans 13 amino acids.

V and J are TRBV28 and TRBJ2-7; 7 bases are shared with TRBD1. Germline trimming cut 5 bases from V and 6 bases from J; bases unmatched to any gene: 10. The CDR3 loop spans 14 amino acids. CDR1 is MDHEN, CDR2 SYDVKM, per germline. CDR3 loop: CASSPGQVLGEQYF. For the CDR3, the DNA is TGTGCCAGCAGTCCAGGACAGGTTCTTGGCGAGCAGTACTTC.

This clonotype was detected ten times or more. The gene calls are TRBV29-1 and TRBJ2-5, with TRBD2 as a possible D gene (5 bases). V was cut by 0 bases and J by 9 bases, with 20 bases left in between. This CDR3 region has 15 residues. CDR1 is SQVTM, CDR2 ANQGSEA, per germline. CDR3 nucleotide sequence: TGCAGCGTTGAAGATCTTTTTGGAGCCGGCGGGTCCCAGTACTTC. Amino acids: CSVEDLFGAGGSQYF.